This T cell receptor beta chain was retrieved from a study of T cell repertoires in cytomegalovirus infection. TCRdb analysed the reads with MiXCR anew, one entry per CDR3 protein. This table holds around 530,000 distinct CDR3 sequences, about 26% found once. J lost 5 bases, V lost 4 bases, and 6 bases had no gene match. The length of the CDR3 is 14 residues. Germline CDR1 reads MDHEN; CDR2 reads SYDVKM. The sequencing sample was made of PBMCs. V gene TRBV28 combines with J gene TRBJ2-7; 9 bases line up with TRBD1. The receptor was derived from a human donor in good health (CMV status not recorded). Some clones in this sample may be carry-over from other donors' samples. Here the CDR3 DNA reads TGTGCCAGCAGTTCCGGGACAGGGTTAAACGAGCAGTACTTC. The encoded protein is CASSSGTGLNEQYF.